This T cell receptor beta chain was identified during a study of blood T cell repertoires in COVID-19. Study as a whole: The United States, Italy and Spain provided the acute and convalescent COVID-19 samples. T cells, B-cell-depleted T cells, or PBMCs supplied cDNA or gDNA.

Per the study methods: Estimation of nucleated cell counts relied on the amplification of reference gene primers. Repertoires were generated with immunoSEQ multiplex PCR, while TCRdb's copy carries only in-frame clones and drops some. V, J and clone size are those of that table, while D and trimming were read from the DNA. The table lists fewer than 120,000 clones, 75% to 85% of them singletons. This CDR3 comprises 17 residues. V shed 4 bases and J shed 3 bases, with 20 bases lying between them. Germline-derived CDR1 and CDR2 are LGHDT and YNNKEL (reference sequence). The gene calls are TRBV3-1 (or the pseudogene TRBV3-2) and TRBJ2-3; the D gene is possibly TRBD2 (7 bases). The sequencing input was peripheral blood. The origin of this receptor is a woman aged 55 to 70 with acute or convalescent COVID-19. The CDR3: CASSRVLGGGGTDTQYF. The CDR3 DNA is TGTGCCAGCAGCCGCGTGCTTGGGGGGGGCGGGACAGATACGCAGTATTTT.